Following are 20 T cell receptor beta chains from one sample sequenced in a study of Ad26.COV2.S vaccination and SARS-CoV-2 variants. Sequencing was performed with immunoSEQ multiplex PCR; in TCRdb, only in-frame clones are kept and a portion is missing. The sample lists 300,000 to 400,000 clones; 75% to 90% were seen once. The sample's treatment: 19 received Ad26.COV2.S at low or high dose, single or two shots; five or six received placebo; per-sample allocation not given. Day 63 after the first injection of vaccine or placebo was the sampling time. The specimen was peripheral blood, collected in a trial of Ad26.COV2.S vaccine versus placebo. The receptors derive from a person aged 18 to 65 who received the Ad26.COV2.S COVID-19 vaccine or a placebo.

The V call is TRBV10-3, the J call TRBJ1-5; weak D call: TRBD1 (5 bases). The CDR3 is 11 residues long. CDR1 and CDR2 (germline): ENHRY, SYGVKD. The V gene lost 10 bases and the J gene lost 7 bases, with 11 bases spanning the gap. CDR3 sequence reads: CATQGPQPQHF. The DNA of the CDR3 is TGTGCCACCCAGGGACCCCAGCCCCAGCATTTT.

CDR3 nucleotide sequence: TGCGCCAGCAGCCAAGAGGCGGGCCGGGAGCTGTTTTTT. Its protein product is CASSQEAGRELFF. The chain joins TRBV4-3 to TRBJ2-2; a weak D match, TRBD2 (5 bases). CDR1 and CDR2 from the germline V gene are LGHNA and YSLEER. V gave up 0 bases and J gave up 9 bases, with 8 bases separating them. This CDR3 is built from 13 residues.

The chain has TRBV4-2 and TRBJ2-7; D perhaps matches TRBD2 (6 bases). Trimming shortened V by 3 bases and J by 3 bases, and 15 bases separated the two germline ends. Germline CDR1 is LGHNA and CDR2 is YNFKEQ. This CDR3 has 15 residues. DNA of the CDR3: TGTGCCAGCAGCCAGGGTAGCGAGGGACTCTACGAGCAGTACTTC. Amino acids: CASSQGSEGLYEQYF.

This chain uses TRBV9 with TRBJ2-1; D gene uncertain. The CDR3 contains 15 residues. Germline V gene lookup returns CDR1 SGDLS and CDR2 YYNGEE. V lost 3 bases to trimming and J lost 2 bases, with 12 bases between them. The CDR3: CASSGDGGTYNEQFF. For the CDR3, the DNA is TGTGCCAGCAGCGGGGATGGCGGAACCTACAATGAGCAGTTCTTC. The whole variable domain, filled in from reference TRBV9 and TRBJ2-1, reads DSGVTQTPKHLITATGQRVTLRCSPRSGDLSVYWYQQSLDQGLQFLIQYYNGEERAKGNILERFSAQQFPDLHSELNLSSLELGDSALYFCASSGDGGTYNEQFFGPGTRLTVL.

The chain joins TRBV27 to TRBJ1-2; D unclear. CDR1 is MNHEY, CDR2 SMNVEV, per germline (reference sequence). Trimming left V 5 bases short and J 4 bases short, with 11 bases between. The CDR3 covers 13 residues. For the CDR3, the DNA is TGTGCCAGCAGTCCGTACAGAGCCTATGGCTACACCTTC. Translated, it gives CASSPYRAYGYTF.

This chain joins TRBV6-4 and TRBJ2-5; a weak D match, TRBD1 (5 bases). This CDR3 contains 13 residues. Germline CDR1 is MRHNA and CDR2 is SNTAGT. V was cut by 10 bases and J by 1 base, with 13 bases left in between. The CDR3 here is CATIAGFQETQYF. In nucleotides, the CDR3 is TGTGCCACCATAGCAGGGTTCCAAGAGACCCAGTACTTC.

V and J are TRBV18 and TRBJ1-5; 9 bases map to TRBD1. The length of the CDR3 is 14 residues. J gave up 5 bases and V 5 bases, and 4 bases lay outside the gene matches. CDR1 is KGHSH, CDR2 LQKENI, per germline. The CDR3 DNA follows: TGTGCCAGCTCATCGACAGGGGGGGATCAGCCCCAGCATTTT. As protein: CASSSTGGDQPQHF.

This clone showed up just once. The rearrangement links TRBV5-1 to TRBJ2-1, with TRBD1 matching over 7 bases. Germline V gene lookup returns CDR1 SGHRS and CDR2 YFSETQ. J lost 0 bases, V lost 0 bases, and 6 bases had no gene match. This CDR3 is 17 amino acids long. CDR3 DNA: TGCGCCAGCAGCTTGGGTACCGGGACAGACTCCTACAATGAGCAGTTCTTC. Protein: CASSLGTGTDSYNEQFF.

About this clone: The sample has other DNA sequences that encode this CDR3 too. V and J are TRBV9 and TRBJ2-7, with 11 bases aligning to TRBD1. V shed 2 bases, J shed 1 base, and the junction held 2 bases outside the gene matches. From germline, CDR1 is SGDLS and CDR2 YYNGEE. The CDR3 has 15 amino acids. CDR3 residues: CASSVGQGVSYEQYF. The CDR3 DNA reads TGTGCCAGCAGCGTGGGACAGGGGGTTTCCTACGAGCAGTACTTC.

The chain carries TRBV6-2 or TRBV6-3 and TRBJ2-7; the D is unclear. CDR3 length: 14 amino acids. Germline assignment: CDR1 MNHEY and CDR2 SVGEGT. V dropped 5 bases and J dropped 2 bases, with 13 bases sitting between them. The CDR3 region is CASSPRAVAYEQYF. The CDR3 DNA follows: TGTGCCAGCAGTCCCCGGGCAGTAGCCTACGAGCAGTACTTC.

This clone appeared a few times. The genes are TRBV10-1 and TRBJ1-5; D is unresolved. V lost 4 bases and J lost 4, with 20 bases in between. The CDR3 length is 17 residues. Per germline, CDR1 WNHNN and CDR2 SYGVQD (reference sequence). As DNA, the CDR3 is TGCGCCAGCAGTGGTGAGGGTCCGTCCTACTATAATCAGCCCCAGCATTTT. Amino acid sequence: CASSGEGPSYYNQPQHF.

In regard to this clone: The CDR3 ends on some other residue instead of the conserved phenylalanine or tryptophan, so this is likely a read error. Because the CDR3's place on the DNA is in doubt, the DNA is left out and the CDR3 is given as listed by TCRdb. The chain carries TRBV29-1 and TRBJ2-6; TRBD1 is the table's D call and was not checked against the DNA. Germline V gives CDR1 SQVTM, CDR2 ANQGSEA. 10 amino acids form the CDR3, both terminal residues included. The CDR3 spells CSVPLRRYQL.

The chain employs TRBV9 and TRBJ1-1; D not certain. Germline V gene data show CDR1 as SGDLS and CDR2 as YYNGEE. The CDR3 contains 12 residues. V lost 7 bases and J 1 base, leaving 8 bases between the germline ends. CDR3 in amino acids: CASGSSNTEAFF. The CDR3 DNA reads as TGTGCCAGCGGGTCGTCGAACACTGAAGCTTTCTTT.

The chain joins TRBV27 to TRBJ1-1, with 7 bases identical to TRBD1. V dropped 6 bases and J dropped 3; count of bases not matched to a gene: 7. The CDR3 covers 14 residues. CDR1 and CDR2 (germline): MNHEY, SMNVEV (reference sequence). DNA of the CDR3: TGTGCCAGCAGCCCGGACAGGTCGTACACTGAAGCTTTCTTT. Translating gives CASSPDRSYTEAFF.

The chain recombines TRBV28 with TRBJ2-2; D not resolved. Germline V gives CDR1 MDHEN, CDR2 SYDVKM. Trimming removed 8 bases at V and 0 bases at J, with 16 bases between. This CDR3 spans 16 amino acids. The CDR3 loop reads CASASLGNPNTGELFF. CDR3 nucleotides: TGTGCCAGCGCATCTCTTGGAAACCCGAACACCGGGGAGCTGTTTTTT.

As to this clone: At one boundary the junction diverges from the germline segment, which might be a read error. In DNA form, the CDR3 reads TGTGCCAGCAGGGACTCGTGGCACACCGGGGAGCTGTTTTTT. As protein: CASRDSWHTGELFF. The rearrangement joins TRBV6-4 to TRBJ2-2; D is possibly TRBD2 (5 bases). Germline-derived CDR1 and CDR2 are MRHNA and SNTAGT. CDR3 size: 14 residues.

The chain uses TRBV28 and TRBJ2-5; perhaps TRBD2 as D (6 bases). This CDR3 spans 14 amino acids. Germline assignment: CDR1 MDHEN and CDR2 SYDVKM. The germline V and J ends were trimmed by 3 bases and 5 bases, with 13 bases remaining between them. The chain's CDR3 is CASSLGGVLETQYF. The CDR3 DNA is TGTGCCAGCAGTTTGGGCGGGGTTTTGGAGACCCAGTACTTC.

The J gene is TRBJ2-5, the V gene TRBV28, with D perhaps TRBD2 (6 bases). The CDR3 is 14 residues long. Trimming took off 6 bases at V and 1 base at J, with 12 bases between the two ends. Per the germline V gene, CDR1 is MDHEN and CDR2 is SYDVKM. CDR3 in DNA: TGTGCCAGCAGCCCAGGGACTTTCCAAGAGACCCAGTACTTC. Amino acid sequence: CASSPGTFQETQYF.

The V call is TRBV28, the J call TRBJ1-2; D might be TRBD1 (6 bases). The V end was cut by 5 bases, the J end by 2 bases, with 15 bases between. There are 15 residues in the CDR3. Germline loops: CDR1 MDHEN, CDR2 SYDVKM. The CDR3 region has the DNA TGTGCCAGCAGTCCGAACAGGGTGAGGAACTATGGCTACACCTTC. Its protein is CASSPNRVRNYGYTF.

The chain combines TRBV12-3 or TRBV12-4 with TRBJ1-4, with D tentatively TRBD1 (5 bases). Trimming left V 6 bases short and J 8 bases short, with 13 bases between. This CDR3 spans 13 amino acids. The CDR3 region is CASRLGVEEKLFF. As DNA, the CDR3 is TGTGCCAGCAGACTAGGGGTGGAAGAAAAACTGTTTTTT.